This T cell receptor (beta chain) was retrieved from a study of T cell responses to AZD1222 COVID-19 vaccine. Study-wide results and limits: In a largely white British group with more females than males, clonal diversity was possibly underestimated. Every sample of the repertoires postdated the peak T cell response. Vaccine-associated CD4 TCRs ranged over spike, dominating at 160-218 and 743-854. Only six or seven AZD1222 recipients were seropositive at baseline.

Remarks on this clone: Its matching antigen is unknown.

Germline V gene sequence: CDR1 SEHNR, CDR2 FQNEAQ (reference sequence). CDR3 length equals 16 residues. With 1 base removed from V and 5 bases from J, the gap between germline ends came to 17 bases. Assay used: immunoSEQ multiplex PCR; TCRdb lists only in-frame clones, some missing. The table includes some 150,000 clones, 90% detected once. Sequencing used peripheral blood, obtained 28 days after the second AZD1222 dose. This TCR was recovered from an adult who received the AZD1222 COVID-19 vaccine. The V and J genes are TRBV7-9 and TRBJ1-2; D remains unclear. The CDR3 DNA follows: TGTGCCAGCAGCTTAGAGGGTACCACCAGCCTATATGGCTACACCTTC. This sequence encodes CASSLEGTTSLYGYTF. Supplemented by reference TRBV7-9 and TRBJ1-2, the full variable domain reads DTGVSQNPRHKITKRGQNVTFRCDPISEHNRLYWYRQTLGQGPEFLTYFQNEAQLEKSRLLSDRFSAERPKGSFSTLEIQRTEQGDSAMYLCASSLEGTTSLYGYTFGSGTRLTVV.